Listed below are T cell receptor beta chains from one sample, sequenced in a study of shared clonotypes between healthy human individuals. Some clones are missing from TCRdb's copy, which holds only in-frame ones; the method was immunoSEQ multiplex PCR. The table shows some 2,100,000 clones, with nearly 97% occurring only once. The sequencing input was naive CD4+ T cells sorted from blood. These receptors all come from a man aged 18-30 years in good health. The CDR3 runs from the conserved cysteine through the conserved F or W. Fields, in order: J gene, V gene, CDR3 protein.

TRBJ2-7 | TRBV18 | CASSPLEGSYEQYF
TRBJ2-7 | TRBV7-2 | CASSRLGQGYEQYF
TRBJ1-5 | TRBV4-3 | CASSQVTPPQGQPQHF
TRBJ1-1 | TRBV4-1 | CASSQDLGVTNTEAFF
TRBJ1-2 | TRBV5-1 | CASSLVPGGNYGYTF
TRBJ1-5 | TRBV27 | CASSVGVLGNQPQHF
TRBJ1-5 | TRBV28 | CASSFFIVGGNQPQHF
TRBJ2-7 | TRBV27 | CASSLSNGKYEQYF
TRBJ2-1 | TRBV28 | CASSPPPINEYNEQFF
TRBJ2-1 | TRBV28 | CASRGHNEQFF
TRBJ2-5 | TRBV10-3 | CAISEAPSGNQETQYF
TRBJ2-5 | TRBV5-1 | CASSLLTMQETQYF
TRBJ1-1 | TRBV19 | CASSPPTGMNTEAFF
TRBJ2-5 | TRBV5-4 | CASSPGLAGEKETQYF
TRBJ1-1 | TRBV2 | CASRGATEAFF
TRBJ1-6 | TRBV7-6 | CASSLSGGYNSPLHF
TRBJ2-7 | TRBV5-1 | CASSREGYEQYF
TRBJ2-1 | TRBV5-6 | CASSPAGWQGPNEQFF
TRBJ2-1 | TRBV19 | CASSLTGGSYNEQFF
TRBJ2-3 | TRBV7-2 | CASSLAGADTQYF
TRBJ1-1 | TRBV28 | CASSFDRNTEAFF
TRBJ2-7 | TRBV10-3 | CAISGDRKNYEQYF
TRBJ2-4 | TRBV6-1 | CASSESFQEPENIQYF
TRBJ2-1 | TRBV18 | CASSPTSGAGNEQFF
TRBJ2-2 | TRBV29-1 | CSGRDSGNTGELFF
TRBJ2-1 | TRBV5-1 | CASSLAKLLAGRSNEQFF
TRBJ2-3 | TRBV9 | CASSVGAGRTDTQYF
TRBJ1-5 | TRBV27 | CASSFVGNQPQHF
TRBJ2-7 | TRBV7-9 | CASSLAAGGLYEQYF
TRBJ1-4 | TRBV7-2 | CASSPLIVGFATNEKLFF
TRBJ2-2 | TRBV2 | CASSLSGQRNTGELFF
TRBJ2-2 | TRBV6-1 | CASGREEANTGELFF
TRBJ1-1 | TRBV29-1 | CSVRTGGLPMNTEAFF
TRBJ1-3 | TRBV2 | CASTPGTVSGNTIYF
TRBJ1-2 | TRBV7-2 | CASSPRAGEAYGYTF
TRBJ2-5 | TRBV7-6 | CASSLVPAGGPQETQYF
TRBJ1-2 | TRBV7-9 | CASSIGQGVGYTF
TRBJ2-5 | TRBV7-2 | CASSILQGAWETQYF
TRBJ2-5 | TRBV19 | CASSATGLGQETQYF
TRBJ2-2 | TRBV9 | CASSPDTNTGELFF
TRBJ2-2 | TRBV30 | CAWSSLAPGELFF
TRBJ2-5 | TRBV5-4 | CASSLAGETQYF
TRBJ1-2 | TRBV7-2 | CASIPPGVGYGYTF
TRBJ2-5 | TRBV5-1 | CASSLDGTDQETQYF
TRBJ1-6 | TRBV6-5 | CASTPSGGNSPLHF
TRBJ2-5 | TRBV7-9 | CASSTSGQQETQYF
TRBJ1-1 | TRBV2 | CASRDPGTEAFF
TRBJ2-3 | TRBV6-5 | CASSPDTATDTQYF
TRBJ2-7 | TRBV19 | CASSTTGFDEQYF
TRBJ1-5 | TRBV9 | CASSGTGVDQPQHF
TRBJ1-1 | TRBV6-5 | CASSSRQIMNTEAFF
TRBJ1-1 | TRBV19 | CASSLLGQGGTEAFF
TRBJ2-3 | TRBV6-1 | CASSTTGYLTDTQYF